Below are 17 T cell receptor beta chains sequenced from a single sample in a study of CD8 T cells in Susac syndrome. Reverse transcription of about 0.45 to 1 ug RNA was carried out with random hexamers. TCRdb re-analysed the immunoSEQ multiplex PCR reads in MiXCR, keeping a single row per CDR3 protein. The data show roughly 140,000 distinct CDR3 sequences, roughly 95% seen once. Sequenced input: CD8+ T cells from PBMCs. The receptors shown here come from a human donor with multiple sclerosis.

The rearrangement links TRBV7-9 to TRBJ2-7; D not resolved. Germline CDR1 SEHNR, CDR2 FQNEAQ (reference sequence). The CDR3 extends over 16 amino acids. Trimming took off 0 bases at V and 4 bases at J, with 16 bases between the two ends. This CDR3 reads CASSLAKAGSGYEQYF. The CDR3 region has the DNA TGTGCCAGCAGCTTAGCGAAGGCAGGTTCTGGTTACGAGCAGTACTTC.

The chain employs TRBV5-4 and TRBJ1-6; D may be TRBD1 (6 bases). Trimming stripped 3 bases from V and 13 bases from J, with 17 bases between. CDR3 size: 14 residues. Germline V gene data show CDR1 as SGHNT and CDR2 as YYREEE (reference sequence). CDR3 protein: CASSSSGAAWPLHF. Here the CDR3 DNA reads TGTGCCAGCAGCTCCTCGGGGGCAGCTTGGCCCCTCCACTTT.

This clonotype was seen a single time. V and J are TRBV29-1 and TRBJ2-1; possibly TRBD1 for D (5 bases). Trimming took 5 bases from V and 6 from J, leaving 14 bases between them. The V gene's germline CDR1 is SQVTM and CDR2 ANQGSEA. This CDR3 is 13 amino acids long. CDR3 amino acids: CSVPPDSPNEQFF. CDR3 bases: TGCAGCGTTCCTCCTGACAGCCCCAATGAGCAGTTCTTC.

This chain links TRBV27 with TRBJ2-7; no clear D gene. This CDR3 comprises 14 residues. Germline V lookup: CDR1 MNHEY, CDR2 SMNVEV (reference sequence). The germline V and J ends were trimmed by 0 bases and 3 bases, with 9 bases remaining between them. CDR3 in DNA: TGTGCCAGCAGTTTATCGGTAGCCTTCTACGAGCAGTACTTC. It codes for CASSLSVAFYEQYF.

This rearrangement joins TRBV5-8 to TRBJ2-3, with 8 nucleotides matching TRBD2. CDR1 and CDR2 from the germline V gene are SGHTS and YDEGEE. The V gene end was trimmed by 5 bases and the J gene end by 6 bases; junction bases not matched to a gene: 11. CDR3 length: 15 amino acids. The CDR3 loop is CASRPSGGPTDTQYF. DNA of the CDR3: TGTGCCAGCAGGCCATCGGGGGGGCCCACTGATACGCAGTATTTT.

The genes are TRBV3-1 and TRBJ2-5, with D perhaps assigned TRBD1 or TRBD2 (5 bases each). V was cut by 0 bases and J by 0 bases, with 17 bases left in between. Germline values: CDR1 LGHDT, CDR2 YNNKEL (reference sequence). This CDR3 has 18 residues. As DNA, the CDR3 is TGTGCCAGCAGCCAAGATTTACTTTTGGGACCGAACCAAGAGACCCAGTACTTC. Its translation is CASSQDLLLGPNQETQYF.

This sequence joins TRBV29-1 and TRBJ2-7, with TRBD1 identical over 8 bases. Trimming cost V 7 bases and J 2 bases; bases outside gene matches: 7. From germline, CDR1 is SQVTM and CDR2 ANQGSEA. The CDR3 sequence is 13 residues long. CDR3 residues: CSGAGTGAYEQYF. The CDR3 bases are TGCAGCGGGGCCGGGACAGGAGCCTACGAGCAGTACTTC.

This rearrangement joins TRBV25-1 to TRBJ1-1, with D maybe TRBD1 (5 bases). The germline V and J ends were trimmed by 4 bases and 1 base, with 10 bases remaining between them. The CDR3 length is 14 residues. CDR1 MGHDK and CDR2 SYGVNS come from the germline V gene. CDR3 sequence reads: CASSASQGNTEAFF. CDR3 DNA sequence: TGTGCCAGCAGTGCCAGCCAGGGGAACACTGAAGCTTTCTTT.

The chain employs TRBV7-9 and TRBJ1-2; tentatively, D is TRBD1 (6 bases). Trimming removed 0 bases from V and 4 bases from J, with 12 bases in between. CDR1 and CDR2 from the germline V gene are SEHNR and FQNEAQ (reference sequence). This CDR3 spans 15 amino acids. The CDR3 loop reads CASSLAVGGSYGYTF. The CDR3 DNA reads TGTGCCAGCAGCTTAGCGGTAGGGGGAAGCTATGGCTACACCTTC.

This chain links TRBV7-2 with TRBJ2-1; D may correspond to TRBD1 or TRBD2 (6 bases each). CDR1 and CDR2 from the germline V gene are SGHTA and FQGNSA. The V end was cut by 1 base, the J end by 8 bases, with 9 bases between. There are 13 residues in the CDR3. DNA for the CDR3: TGTGCCAGCAGCTTAGGGGGGGCGGATGAGCAGTTCTTC. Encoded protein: CASSLGGADEQFF.

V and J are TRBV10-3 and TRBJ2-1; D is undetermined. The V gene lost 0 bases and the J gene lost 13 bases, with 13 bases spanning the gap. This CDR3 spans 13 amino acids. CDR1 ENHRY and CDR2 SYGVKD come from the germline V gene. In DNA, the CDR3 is TGTGCCATCAGTGAGTCGGGAACCGCCGACCAGTTCTTC. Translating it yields CAISESGTADQFF.

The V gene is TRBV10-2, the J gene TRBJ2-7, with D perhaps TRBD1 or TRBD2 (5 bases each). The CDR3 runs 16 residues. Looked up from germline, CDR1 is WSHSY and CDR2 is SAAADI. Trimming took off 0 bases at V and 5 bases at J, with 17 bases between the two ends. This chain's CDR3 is CASSESVGGPPDEQYF. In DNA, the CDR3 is TGCGCCAGCAGTGAGTCGGTTGGGGGTCCCCCGGACGAGCAGTACTTC.

The CDR3 loop is CSVNGGFSNEQYF. The DNA for the CDR3 is TGCAGCGTAAACGGAGGGTTTAGCAACGAGCAGTACTTC. The chain combines TRBV29-1 with TRBJ2-7; D might be TRBD2 (6 bases). V lost 6 bases and J 5 bases, leaving 17 bases between the germline ends. CDR3 length: 13 amino acids. The V gene's germline CDR1 is SQVTM and CDR2 ANQGSEA.

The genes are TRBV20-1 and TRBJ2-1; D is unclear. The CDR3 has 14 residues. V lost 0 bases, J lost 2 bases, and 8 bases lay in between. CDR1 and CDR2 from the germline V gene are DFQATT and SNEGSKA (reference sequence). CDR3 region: CSARDSATYNEQFF. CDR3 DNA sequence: TGCAGTGCTAGAGACTCAGCCACCTACAATGAGCAGTTCTTC.

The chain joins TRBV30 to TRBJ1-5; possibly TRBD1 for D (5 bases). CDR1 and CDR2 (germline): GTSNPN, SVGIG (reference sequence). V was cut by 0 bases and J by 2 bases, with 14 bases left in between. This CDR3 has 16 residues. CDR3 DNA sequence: TGTGCCTGGAGTGTAGCCCCGCCGGGGGGCAATCAGCCCCAGCATTTT. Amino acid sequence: CAWSVAPPGGNQPQHF.

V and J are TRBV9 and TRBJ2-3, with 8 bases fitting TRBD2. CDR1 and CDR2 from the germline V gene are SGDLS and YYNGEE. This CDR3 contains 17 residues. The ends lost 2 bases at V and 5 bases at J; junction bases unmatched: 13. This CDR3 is CASSVSQTGGKGDTQYF. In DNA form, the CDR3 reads TGTGCCAGCAGCGTGAGCCAAACGGGGGGGAAGGGAGATACGCAGTATTTT.

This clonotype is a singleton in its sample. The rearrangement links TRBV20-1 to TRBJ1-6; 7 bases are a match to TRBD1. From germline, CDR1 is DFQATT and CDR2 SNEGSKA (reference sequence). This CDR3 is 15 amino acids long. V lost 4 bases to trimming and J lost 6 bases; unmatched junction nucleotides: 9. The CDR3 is CSAKGGIRGNSPLHF. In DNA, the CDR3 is TGCAGTGCTAAAGGGGGCATTCGGGGTAATTCACCCCTCCACTTT.